What follows are 28 T cell receptor beta chains derived from one specimen sequenced in a study of graft-versus-host responses after intestinal transplantation. TCRdb's table, derived via immunoSEQ multiplex PCR, lists solely in-frame clones and lacks some. This sample has about 130,000 clones, with around nine tenths found just once. These receptors' antigens are unknown. Sequenced here: unstimulated CD4+ T cells sorted from spleen or lymph node cells, sampled before intestinal transplant. These receptors came from a human donor who received an intestinal transplant.

V gene TRBV18 combines with J gene TRBJ2-4; D may match TRBD1 or TRBD2 (5 bases each). Trimming pared 6 bases from V and 8 bases from J, leaving 8 bases between. The CDR3 spans 11 residues. Looked up from germline, CDR1 is KGHSH and CDR2 is LQKENI. In DNA, the CDR3 is TGTGCCAGCTCGAGGGGAGACATTCAGTACTTC. This encodes CASSRGDIQYF.

This chain joins TRBV30 and TRBJ1-1, with 9 bases identical to TRBD1. V lost 2 bases and J lost 6; bases outside the gene matches: 7. Germline CDR1 and CDR2: GTSNPN and SVGIG (reference sequence). CDR3 length: 14 residues. As DNA, the CDR3 is TGTGCCTGGAGTAGGGGACAGGGTTCCGCTGAAGCTTTCTTT. This sequence encodes CAWSRGQGSAEAFF.

The genes are TRBV9 and TRBJ2-2, with D unresolved. Trimming pared 0 bases from V and 5 bases from J, leaving 14 bases between. CDR1 is SGDLS and CDR2 is YYNGEE in the germline V gene. The length of the CDR3 is 16 residues. CDR3 in DNA: TGTGCCAGCAGCGTAGAGCCGAAGGGTAGGACCGGGGAGCTGTTTTTT. Amino acids: CASSVEPKGRTGELFF. The whole variable domain, remainder taken from reference TRBV9 and TRBJ2-2, is DSGVTQTPKHLITATGQRVTLRCSPRSGDLSVYWYQQSLDQGLQFLIQYYNGEERAKGNILERFSAQQFPDLHSELNLSSLELGDSALYFCASSVEPKGRTGELFFGEGSRLTVL.

The chain recombines TRBV18 with TRBJ1-1; D call uncertain. The CDR3 spans 14 residues. V was cut by 1 base and J by 0 bases, with 6 bases left in between. Per the germline V gene, CDR1 is KGHSH and CDR2 is LQKENI. This chain's CDR3 is CASSPRELNTEAFF. The CDR3 coding sequence is TGTGCCAGCTCACCACGCGAACTGAACACTGAAGCTTTCTTT.

The gene calls are TRBV29-1 and TRBJ2-7; D may match TRBD1 or TRBD2 (5 bases each). CDR3 length: 13 residues. Germline CDR1 SQVTM, CDR2 ANQGSEA. The V end was cut by 7 bases, the J end by 7 bases, with 20 bases between. CDR3 residues: CSARSGPRGEQYF. The CDR3, as DNA: TGCAGCGCCCGATCGGGACCCCGAGGGGAGCAGTACTTC.

V gene TRBV30 combines with J gene TRBJ1-1; tentative D call: TRBD1 (5 bases). V was shortened by 0 bases and J by 9 bases, with 20 bases between the two germline ends. CDR3 length equals 15 residues. Germline V gene data show CDR1 as GTSNPN and CDR2 as SVGIG (reference sequence). CDR3 loop: CAWSVGLGADNQAFF. CDR3 bases: TGTGCCTGGAGTGTAGGATTAGGGGCCGACAATCAAGCTTTCTTT.

The rearrangement links TRBV5-1 to TRBJ2-3, with TRBD1 matching 7 bases. In germline, CDR1 is SGHRS, CDR2 YFSETQ. V dropped 0 bases and J dropped 5; count of bases not matched to a gene: 3. CDR3 size: 14 residues. CDR3 residues: CASSLGQGGDTQYF. The CDR3 DNA reads TGCGCCAGCAGCTTGGGACAGGGTGGAGATACGCAGTATTTT.

This clone turned up a few times. V usage is TRBV5-4 and J usage is TRBJ2-7, with TRBD2 matching 8 bases. The CDR3 runs to 14 residues. V lost 0 bases to trimming and J lost 2 bases; unmatched junction nucleotides: 1. Germline CDR1 reads SGHNT; CDR2 reads YYREEE (reference sequence). CDR3 amino acids: CASSLELAAYEQYF. The CDR3 DNA is TGTGCCAGCAGCTTGGAACTAGCGGCCTACGAGCAGTACTTC.

This clone was observed a few times. V gene TRBV5-5 combines with J gene TRBJ1-6; no reliable D call. CDR3 length equals 15 residues. Germline CDR1 and CDR2: SGHKS and YYEKEE (reference sequence). The V and J ends lost 3 bases and 9 bases respectively, with 16 bases between them. The CDR3 coding sequence is TGTGCCAGCAGCTCAGTGAGGTTGCCCATTTCACCCCTCCACTTT. Residues: CASSSVRLPISPLHF. Complete variable domain (other parts from reference TRBV5-5 and TRBJ1-6): DAGVTQSPTHLIKTRGQQVTLRCSPISGHKSVSWYQQVLGQGPQFIFQYYEKEERGRGNFPDRFSARQFPNYSSELNVNALLLGDSALYLCASSSVRLPISPLHFGNGTRLTVT.

The genes are TRBV5-6 and TRBJ1-2, with 10 positions matching TRBD1. Germline loops: CDR1 SGHDT, CDR2 YYEEEE. Trimming cost V 4 bases and J 7 bases; bases outside gene matches: 7. The CDR3 is 14 residues long. CDR3 in amino acids: CASSPGTGVTGYTF. The DNA for the CDR3 is TGTGCCAGCAGCCCTGGGACAGGGGTAACTGGCTACACCTTC. Based on the CDR3 plus reference TRBV5-6 and TRBJ1-2, the full variable domain is DAGVTQSPTHLIKTRGQQVTLRCSPKSGHDTVSWYQQALGQGPQFIFQYYEEEERQRGNFPDRFSGHQFPNYSSELNVNALLLGDSALYLCASSPGTGVTGYTFGSGTRLTVV.

V and J are TRBV9 and TRBJ1-3; possible D gene TRBD1, 5 bases. V was cut by 0 bases and J by 0 bases, with 13 bases left in between. The CDR3 is 17 residues long. CDR1 is SGDLS, CDR2 YYNGEE, per germline. Here the CDR3 reads CASSVGGWGLSGNTIYF. Here the CDR3 DNA reads TGTGCCAGCAGCGTAGGAGGTTGGGGACTCTCTGGAAACACCATATATTTT.

This clone was picked up one time. This rearrangement joins TRBV2 to TRBJ2-7; TRBD2 agrees at 8 bases. This CDR3 has 14 amino acids. Germline V gene lookup returns CDR1 SNHLY and CDR2 FYNNEI. With V trimmed by 7 bases and J by 1 base, 6 bases remained unmatched. The CDR3 sequence: CASTLGTRSYEQYF. The CDR3 bases are TGTGCCAGCACCCTAGGGACTAGATCCTACGAGCAGTACTTC.

This clone was counted only a few times. This chain uses TRBV14 with TRBJ2-1; D gene ambiguous. The V gene lost 7 bases and the J gene lost 6 bases, with 13 bases spanning the gap. Germline loops: CDR1 SGHDN, CDR2 FVKESK. There are 13 residues in the CDR3. The CDR3 coding sequence is TGTGCCAGCACCAGTTTTGGCACCAATGAGCAGTTCTTC. It specifies CASTSFGTNEQFF.

V usage is TRBV7-2 and J usage is TRBJ2-5; D remains ambiguous. CDR3 length equals 16 residues. Germline V gives CDR1 SGHTA, CDR2 FQGNSA. The V and J ends lost 4 bases and 3 bases respectively, with 18 bases between them. The CDR3 coding sequence is TGTGCCAGCAGCTCTCGTCCAATCCCGGCAAAAGAGACCCAGTACTTC. Its translation: CASSSRPIPAKETQYF. Supplemented by reference TRBV7-2 and TRBJ2-5, the full variable domain reads GAGVSQSPSNKVTEKGKDVELRCDPISGHTALYWYRQSLGQGLEFLIYFQGNSAPDKSGLPSDRFSAERTGGSVSTLTIQRTQQEDSAVYLCASSSRPIPAKETQYFGPGTRLLVL.

The chain recombines TRBV4-1 with TRBJ1-1; no clear D. CDR3 length: 16 amino acids. The germline V gene has CDR1 MGHRA and CDR2 YSYEKL. V was shortened by 4 bases and J by 0 bases, with 15 bases between the two germline ends. CDR3 loop: CASSLKVGRLNTEAFF. For the CDR3, the DNA is TGCGCCAGCAGCCTCAAAGTCGGACGGCTGAACACTGAAGCTTTCTTT.

V usage is TRBV7-9 and J usage is TRBJ1-6; a possible D gene is TRBD1 (6 bases). Trimming took off 1 base at V and 0 bases at J, with 16 bases between the two ends. Looked up from germline, CDR1 is SEHNR and CDR2 is FQNEAQ (reference sequence). The CDR3 consists of 19 residues. The DNA of the CDR3 is TGTGCCAGCAGCTTAGGGGGGGGCGCCGCCCGCTCCTATAATTCACCCCTCCACTTT. Translating gives CASSLGGGAARSYNSPLHF. Full variable domain (rest looked up from reference TRBV7-9 and TRBJ1-6): DTGVSQNPRHKITKRGQNVTFRCDPISEHNRLYWYRQTLGQGPEFLTYFQNEAQLEKSRLLSDRFSAERPKGSFSTLEIQRTEQGDSAMYLCASSLGGGAARSYNSPLHFGNGTRLTVT.

The rearrangement links TRBV14 to TRBJ2-3; 7 positions agree with TRBD2. The V segment lost 6 bases and the J segment 0 bases; nucleotides outside the gene matches: 3. Looked up from germline, CDR1 is SGHDN and CDR2 is FVKESK. The CDR3 contains 14 residues. CDR3 sequence (DNA): TGTGCCAGCAGTATAGCGGGTAGCACAGATACGCAGTATTTT. Its translation is CASSIAGSTDTQYF.

The chain combines TRBV7-9 with TRBJ1-2, with D perhaps TRBD1 (5 bases). Trimming took 5 bases from V and 9 from J, leaving 16 bases between them. Per the germline V gene, CDR1 is SEHNR and CDR2 is FQNEAQ (reference sequence). The CDR3 contains 13 residues. CDR3 bases: TGTGCCAGCAGCGAACCTCGAGACAGACGCTACACCTTC. Its protein is CASSEPRDRRYTF.

This chain links TRBV11-2 with TRBJ1-4; perhaps TRBD1 as D (5 bases). CDR1 and CDR2 from the germline V gene are SGHAT and FQNNGV. The CDR3 loop spans 14 amino acids. The germline V and J ends were trimmed by 5 bases and 3 bases, with 10 bases remaining between them. The CDR3 protein is CASSPQGANEKLFF. The CDR3 DNA is TGTGCCAGCAGCCCCCAGGGCGCTAATGAAAAACTGTTTTTT.

This sequence joins TRBV2 and TRBJ1-2, with 8 nucleotides matching TRBD1. The germline V gene encodes CDR1 SNHLY and CDR2 FYNNEI. The length of the CDR3 is 15 residues. V gave up 6 bases and J gave up 4 bases; unmatched junction bases: 10. For the CDR3, the DNA is TGTGCCAGCAGGCAGAGACAGGGGCCCGGCTATGGCTACACCTTC. Translated, it gives CASRQRQGPGYGYTF.

The chain employs TRBV11-2 and TRBJ2-7, with 12 bases aligning to TRBD2. This CDR3 is 18 amino acids long. Germline CDR1 SGHAT, CDR2 FQNNGV. Unmatched junction bases numbered 13, after V lost 3 bases and J lost 4 bases. The CDR3 region has the DNA TGTGCCAGCAGCTTCATGACTAGCGGGGGCCGCCTCCTTTACGAGCAGTACTTC. Protein: CASSFMTSGGRLLYEQYF.

The rearrangement uses TRBV19 and TRBJ2-1; perhaps TRBD1 as D (7 bases). Trimming stripped 5 bases from V and 7 bases from J, with 15 bases between. This CDR3 spans 14 amino acids. Germline loops: CDR1 LNHDA, CDR2 SQIVND (reference sequence). The CDR3 DNA reads as TGTGCCAGTAGTCCCCAAGCAGGGGGGAATGAGCAGTTCTTC. This gives the protein CASSPQAGGNEQFF.

The chain is built from TRBV9 and TRBJ1-2, with D tentatively TRBD1 (6 bases). V was cut by 3 bases and J by 3 bases, with 12 bases left in between. CDR3 length equals 14 residues. CDR1 is SGDLS and CDR2 is YYNGEE in the germline V gene. The CDR3 here is CASSGPGGHYGYTF. The CDR3 nucleotides read TGTGCCAGCAGCGGCCCCGGGGGCCACTATGGCTACACCTTC. The entire variable domain, with the rest obtained from reference TRBV9 and TRBJ1-2, is as follows: DSGVTQTPKHLITATGQRVTLRCSPRSGDLSVYWYQQSLDQGLQFLIQYYNGEERAKGNILERFSAQQFPDLHSELNLSSLELGDSALYFCASSGPGGHYGYTFGSGTRLTVV.

The chain links TRBV5-8 to TRBJ2-4; 8 bases agree with TRBD2. The CDR3 is made up of 13 amino acids. Per germline, CDR1 SGHTS and CDR2 YDEGEE. V was clipped by 2 bases and J by 6 bases; unmatched bases: 1. The DNA for the CDR3 is TGTGCCAGCAGCTTTGGACTAGCAAACATTCAGTACTTC. Translation: CASSFGLANIQYF.

The V call is TRBV7-9, the J call TRBJ2-7; 9 nucleotides align to TRBD1. Per germline, CDR1 SEHNR and CDR2 FQNEAQ (reference sequence). The CDR3 spans 15 residues. Trimming removed 0 bases from V and 1 base from J; junction bases left unmatched: 1. The CDR3 DNA follows: TGTGCCAGCAGCTTAGCCGGGACAGGGTCCTACGAGCAGTACTTC. Its translation is CASSLAGTGSYEQYF.

The chain links TRBV18 to TRBJ2-7; the match to TRBD1 covers 8 bases. The germline V gene has CDR1 KGHSH and CDR2 LQKENI. CDR3 length: 14 residues. The ends lost 8 bases at V and 7 bases at J; junction bases unmatched: 13. CDR3 in amino acids: CASTLSGGPPEQYF. CDR3 nucleotide sequence: TGTGCCAGCACTCTCTCAGGGGGCCCTCCAGAGCAGTACTTC.

The chain joins TRBV18 to TRBJ1-2; D remains ambiguous. Per the germline V gene, CDR1 is KGHSH and CDR2 is LQKENI. Trimming cost V 6 bases and J 8 bases, with 19 bases left between them. This CDR3 is 14 amino acids long. This chain's CDR3 is CASSAGPTVGGYTF. The CDR3 DNA sequence: TGTGCCAGCTCGGCGGGCCCTACCGTCGGCGGCTACACCTTC.

This clone was observed a few times. V gene TRBV6-5 combines with J gene TRBJ1-2, with D hard to call. The CDR3 consists of 16 residues. Trimming left V 0 bases short and J 5 bases short, with 16 bases between. CDR1 is MNHEY, CDR2 SVGAGI, per germline. CDR3 nucleotides: TGTGCCAGCAGTTACTCGATAATGTACTCCGCTTATGGCTACACCTTC. It is translated as CASSYSIMYSAYGYTF.